Below, 2 T cell receptor beta chains from the same sample are listed, as sequenced in a study of T cells after yellow fever vaccination (dated by TCRdb to about 2019). The library was produced with 5' RACE. Sequencing used an Illumina HiSeq 2500. The public reads were reanalyzed by TCRdb: fastp trimming at Q25, MiXCR alignment, in-frame beta chains only. For every CDR3 protein sequence, its rows merge into one entry that carries the most common genes and DNA. The sample table records approximately 300,000 distinct CDR3 sequences; roughly 6.8% of these occur just once. Roughly 19% of the sample is taken by the ten largest. Per the publication, the treatment or condition label means: live attenuated yellow fever vaccine strain. This material consisted of PBMCs, taken 35 to 50 days after the first yellow fever vaccination. These TCRs come from a man aged 18 to 29 who received the YFV17D yellow fever vaccine.

The chain combines TRBV5-6 with TRBJ2-5; D unresolved. Per the germline V gene, CDR1 is SGHDT and CDR2 is YYEEEE. The CDR3 is 11 residues long. Trimming stripped 0 bases from V and 7 bases from J, with 4 bases between. The CDR3: CASSLGWTQYF. The CDR3 nucleotides are TGTGCCAGCAGCTTGGGGTGGACCCAGTACTTC.

This clonotype appeared a few times. The J gene is TRBJ2-1, the V gene TRBV6-2 or TRBV6-3; D ambiguous. Looked up from germline, CDR1 is MNHEY and CDR2 is SVGEGT. CDR3 length: 12 amino acids. V lost 5 bases, J lost 6 bases, and 8 bases lay in between. Here the CDR3 DNA reads TGTGCCAGCAGTCCGCTCCCCAATGAGCAGTTCTTC. It translates to CASSPLPNEQFF.